The 2 T cell receptor beta chains below come from one sample, sequenced in a study of cytomegalovirus exposure and HLA in healthy donors. A multiplex PCR was run with 60 Vbeta primers and 13 Jbeta primers. Assay: immunoSEQ multiplex PCR; the TCRdb copy retains only in-frame clones and omits some. This sample's table has about 130,000 clones. Material for sequencing was PBMCs. Receptors originate from an older woman in good health and CMV-seronegative.

As concerns this clone: The germline gene is not matched at one end of the junction; a read error may be the cause. Here the CDR3 reads CAISELPAGVQDEQYF. CDR3 DNA: TGTGCCATCAGCGAGTTACCTGCGGGAGTGCAGGACGAGCAGTACTTC. The chain links TRBV10-3 to TRBJ2-7; 7 bases match TRBD2. The CDR3 loop spans 16 amino acids. CDR1 is ENHRY, CDR2 SYGVKD, per germline.

This chain uses TRBV7-2 with TRBJ1-5; 8 positions match TRBD1. The trim removed 5 bases at V and 3 bases at J, leaving 6 bases unmatched. This CDR3 is built from 15 residues. Per the germline V gene, CDR1 is SGHTA and CDR2 is FQGNSA. DNA for the CDR3: TGTGCCAGCAGCAAGGGACAGGCTTACAATCAGCCCCAGCATTTT. Translating it yields CASSKGQAYNQPQHF.